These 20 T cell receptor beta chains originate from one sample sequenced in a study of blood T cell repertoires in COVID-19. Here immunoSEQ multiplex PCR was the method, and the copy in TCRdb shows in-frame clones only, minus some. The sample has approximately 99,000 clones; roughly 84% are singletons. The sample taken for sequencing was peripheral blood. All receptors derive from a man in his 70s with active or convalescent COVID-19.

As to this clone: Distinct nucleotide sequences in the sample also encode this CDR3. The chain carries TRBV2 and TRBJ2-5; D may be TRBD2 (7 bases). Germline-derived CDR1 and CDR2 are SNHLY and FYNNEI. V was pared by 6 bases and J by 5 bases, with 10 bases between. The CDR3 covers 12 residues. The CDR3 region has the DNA TGTGCCAGCAGACAGGGAGGGGAGACCCAGTACTTC. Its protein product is CASRQGGETQYF.

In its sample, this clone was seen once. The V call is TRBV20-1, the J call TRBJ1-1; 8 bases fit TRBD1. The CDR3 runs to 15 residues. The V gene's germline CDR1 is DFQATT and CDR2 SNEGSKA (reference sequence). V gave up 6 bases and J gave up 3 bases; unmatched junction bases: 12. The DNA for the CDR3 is TGCAGTGCCAGTGACAGGGGCCAAAGGTACACTGAAGCTTTCTTT. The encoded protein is CSASDRGQRYTEAFF.

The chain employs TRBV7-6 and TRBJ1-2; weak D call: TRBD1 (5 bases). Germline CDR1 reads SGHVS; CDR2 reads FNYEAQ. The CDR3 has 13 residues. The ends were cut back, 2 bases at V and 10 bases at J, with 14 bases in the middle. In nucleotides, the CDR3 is TGTGCCAGCAGCTTAAATTCAGGGAGGGTCTACACCTTC. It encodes CASSLNSGRVYTF.

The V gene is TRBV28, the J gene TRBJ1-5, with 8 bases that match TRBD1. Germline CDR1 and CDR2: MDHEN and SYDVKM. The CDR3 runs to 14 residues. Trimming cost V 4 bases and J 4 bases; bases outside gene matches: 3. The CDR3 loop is CASSSQGGNQPQHF. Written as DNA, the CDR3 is TGTGCCAGCAGTTCACAGGGGGGGAATCAGCCCCAGCATTTT.

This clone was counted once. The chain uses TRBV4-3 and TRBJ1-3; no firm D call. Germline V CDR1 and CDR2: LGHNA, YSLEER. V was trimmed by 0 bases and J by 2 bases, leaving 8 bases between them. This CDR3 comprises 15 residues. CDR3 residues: CASSQDSQTGNTIYF. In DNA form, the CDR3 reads TGCGCCAGCAGCCAAGATAGCCAGACTGGAAACACCATATATTTT.

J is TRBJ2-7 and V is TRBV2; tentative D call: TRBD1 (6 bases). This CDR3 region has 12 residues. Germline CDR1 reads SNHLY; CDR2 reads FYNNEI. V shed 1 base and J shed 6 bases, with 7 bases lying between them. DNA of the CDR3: TGTGCCAGCAGTGAAGTGGGGGCCGAGCAGTACTTC. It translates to CASSEVGAEQYF.

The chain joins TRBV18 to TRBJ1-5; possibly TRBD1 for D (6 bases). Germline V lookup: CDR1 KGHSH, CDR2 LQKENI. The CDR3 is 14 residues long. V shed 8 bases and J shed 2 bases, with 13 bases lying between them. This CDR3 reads CASQAQGGNQPQHF. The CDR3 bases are TGTGCCAGCCAAGCACAGGGCGGCAATCAGCCCCAGCATTTT.

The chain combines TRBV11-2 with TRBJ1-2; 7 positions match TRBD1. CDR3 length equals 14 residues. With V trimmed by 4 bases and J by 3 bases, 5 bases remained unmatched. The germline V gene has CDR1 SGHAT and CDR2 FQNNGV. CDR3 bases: TGTGCCAGCAGCTGGGGACAGAACCACTATGGCTACACCTTC. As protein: CASSWGQNHYGYTF.

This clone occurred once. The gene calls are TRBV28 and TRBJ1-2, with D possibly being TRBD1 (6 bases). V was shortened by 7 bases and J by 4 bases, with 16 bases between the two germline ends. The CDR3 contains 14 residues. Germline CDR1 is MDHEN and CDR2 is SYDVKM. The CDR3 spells CASMSGVHGYGYTF. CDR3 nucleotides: TGTGCCAGCATGTCAGGGGTCCATGGCTATGGCTACACCTTC.

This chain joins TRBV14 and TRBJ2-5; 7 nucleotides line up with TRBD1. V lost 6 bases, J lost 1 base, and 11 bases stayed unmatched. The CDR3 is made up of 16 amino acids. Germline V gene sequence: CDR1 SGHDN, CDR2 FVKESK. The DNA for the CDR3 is TGTGCCAGCAGTCTCGAACAGGGGTCTATCCAAGAGACCCAGTACTTC. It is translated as CASSLEQGSIQETQYF.

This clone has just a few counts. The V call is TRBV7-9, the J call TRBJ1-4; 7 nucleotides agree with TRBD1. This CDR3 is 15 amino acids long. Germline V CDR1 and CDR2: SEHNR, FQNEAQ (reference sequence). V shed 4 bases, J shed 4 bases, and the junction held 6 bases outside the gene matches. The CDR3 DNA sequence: TGTGCCAGCAGCTCCAAGACAGGGAATAATGAAAAACTGTTTTTT. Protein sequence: CASSSKTGNNEKLFF.

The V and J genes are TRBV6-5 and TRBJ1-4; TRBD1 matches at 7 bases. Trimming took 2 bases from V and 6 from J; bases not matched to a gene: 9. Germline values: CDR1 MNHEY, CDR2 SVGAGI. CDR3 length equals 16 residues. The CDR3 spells CASSYSRQGRDEKLFF. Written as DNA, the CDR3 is TGTGCCAGCAGTTACAGCCGACAGGGAAGAGATGAAAAACTGTTTTTT.

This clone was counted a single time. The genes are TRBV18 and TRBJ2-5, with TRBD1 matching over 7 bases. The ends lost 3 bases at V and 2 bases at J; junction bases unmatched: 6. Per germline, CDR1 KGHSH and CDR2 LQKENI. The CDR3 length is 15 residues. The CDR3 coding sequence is TGTGCCAGCTCACCCCTGACGGGACAGCAAGAGACCCAGTACTTC. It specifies CASSPLTGQQETQYF.

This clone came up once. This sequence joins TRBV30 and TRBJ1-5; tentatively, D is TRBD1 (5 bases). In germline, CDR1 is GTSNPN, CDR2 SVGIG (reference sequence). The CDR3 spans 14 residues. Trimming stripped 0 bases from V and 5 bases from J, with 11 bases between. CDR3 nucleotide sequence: TGTGCCTGGAGTGTCCCCGGGGGTGATCAGCCCCAGCATTTT. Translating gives CAWSVPGGDQPQHF.

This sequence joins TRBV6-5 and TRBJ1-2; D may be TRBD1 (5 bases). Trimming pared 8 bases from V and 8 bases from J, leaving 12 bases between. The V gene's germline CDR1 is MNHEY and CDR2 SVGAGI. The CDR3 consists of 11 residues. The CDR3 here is CASQERDGYTF. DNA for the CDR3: TGTGCCAGCCAGGAGCGGGACGGCTACACCTTC.

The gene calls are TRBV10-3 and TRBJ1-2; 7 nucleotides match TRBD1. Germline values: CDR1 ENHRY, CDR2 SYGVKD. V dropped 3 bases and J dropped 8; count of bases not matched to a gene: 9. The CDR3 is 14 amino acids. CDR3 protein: CAISEQVRGEGYTF. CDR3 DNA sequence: TGTGCCATCAGTGAACAGGTCAGGGGGGAAGGCTACACCTTC.

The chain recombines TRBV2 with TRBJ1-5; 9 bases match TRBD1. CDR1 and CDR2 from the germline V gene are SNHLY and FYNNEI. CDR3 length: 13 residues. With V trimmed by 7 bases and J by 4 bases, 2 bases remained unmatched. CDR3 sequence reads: CASTGTGNQPQHF. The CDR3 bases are TGTGCCAGCACTGGGACAGGGAATCAGCCCCAGCATTTT.

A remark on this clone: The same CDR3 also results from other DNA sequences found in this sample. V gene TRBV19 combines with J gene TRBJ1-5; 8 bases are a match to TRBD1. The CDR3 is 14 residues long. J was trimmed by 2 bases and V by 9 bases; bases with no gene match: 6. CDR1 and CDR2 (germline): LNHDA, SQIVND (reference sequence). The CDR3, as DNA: TGTGCCAGCCGAACGACAGGGGGCAATCAGCCCCAGCATTTT. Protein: CASRTTGGNQPQHF.

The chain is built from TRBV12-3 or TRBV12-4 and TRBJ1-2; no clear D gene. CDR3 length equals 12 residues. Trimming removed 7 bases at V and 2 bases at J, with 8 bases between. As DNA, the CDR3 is TGTGCCAGCACCCTGGAGAACTATGGCTACACCTTC. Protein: CASTLENYGYTF.

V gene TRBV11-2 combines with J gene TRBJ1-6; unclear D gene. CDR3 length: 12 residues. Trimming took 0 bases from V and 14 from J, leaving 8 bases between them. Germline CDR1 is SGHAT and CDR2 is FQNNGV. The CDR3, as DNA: TGTGCCAGCAGCTTAGATTTTTTATCCCTCCACTTT. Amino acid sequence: CASSLDFLSLHF.